This T cell receptor (beta chain) appears in the sequencing data of a study of blood T cell repertoires in COVID-19. The wider study: Italy, Spain and the United States were the sources of the convalescent and acute COVID-19 samples.

This CDR3 has 16 amino acids. Germline lookup yields CDR1 SGHRS and CDR2 YFSETQ. Trimming shortened V by 0 bases and J by 6 bases, and 18 bases separated the two germline ends. Original processing methods: Reference gene primer amplification gave estimated nucleated cell counts. Libraries were prepared by immunoSEQ multiplex PCR; TCRdb keeps only in-frame clonotypes and omits some of them. The V and J calls and clone size come from that table; D and trimming were worked out from the DNA. The sample lists some 150,000 clones; around 80% were seen once. The TCR comes from a man between 50 and 59 years old who had recovered from COVID-19. The genes are TRBV5-1 and TRBJ1-2; D gene ambiguous. Sequencing used PBMCs or T cells enriched from blood (not recorded which). In DNA, the CDR3 is TGCGCCAGCAGCTTGGTGAGTCCGGGCGGCGGGAATGGCTACACCTTC. Translated, it gives CASSLVSPGGGNGYTF.